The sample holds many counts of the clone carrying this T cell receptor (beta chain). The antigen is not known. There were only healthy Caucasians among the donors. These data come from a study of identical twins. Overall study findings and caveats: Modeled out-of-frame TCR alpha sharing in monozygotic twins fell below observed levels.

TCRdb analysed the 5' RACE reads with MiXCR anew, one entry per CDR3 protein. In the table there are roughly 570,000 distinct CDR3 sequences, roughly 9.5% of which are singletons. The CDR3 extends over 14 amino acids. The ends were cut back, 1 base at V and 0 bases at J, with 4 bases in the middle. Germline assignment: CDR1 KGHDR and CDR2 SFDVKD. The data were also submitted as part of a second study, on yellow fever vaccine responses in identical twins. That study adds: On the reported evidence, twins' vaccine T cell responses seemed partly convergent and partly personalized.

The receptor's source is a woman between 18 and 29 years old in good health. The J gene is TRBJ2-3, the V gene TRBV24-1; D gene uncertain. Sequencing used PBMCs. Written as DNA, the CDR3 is TGTGCCACCAGTGATTTTGGCAGCACAGATACGCAGTATTTT. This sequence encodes CATSDFGSTDTQYF.